This is a list of T cell receptor beta chains from one sample in a study of T cell responses to AZD1222 COVID-19 vaccine. Method: immunoSEQ multiplex PCR; TCRdb's copy keeps in-frame clones and lacks some. Of approximately 150,000 clones listed, around 90% were seen once; the top ten hold about 1%. The sample here was peripheral blood, taken 28 days after the second AZD1222 dose. These receptors were obtained from an adult who received the AZD1222 COVID-19 vaccine. Each CDR3 is given with its conserved first and last residue. A D gene is named only where the DNA matches it firmly. Where a row states a size, it is once, few, many or the class of an expanded clone; other rows omit it.

abundance,v_gene,len,j_gene,d_gene,CDR3nt,CDR3aa
-,TRBV5-4,14,TRBJ1-1,-,TGTGCCAGCAGCCCGGTGGACGGGAACGCTGAAGCTTTCTTT,CASSPVDGNAEAFF
-,TRBV3-1/TRBV3-2,13,TRBJ1-3,-,TGTGCCAGCAGCCAAGAGGCTGGAAACACCATATATTTT,CASSQEAGNTIYF
-,TRBV12-5,14,TRBJ2-1,-,TGTGCTAGTGGTTTGGGCCCAGGCTACAATGAGCAGTTCTTC,CASGLGPGYNEQFF
-,TRBV2,13,TRBJ2-5,-,TGTGCCAGCAGTCTCGAGAGGGAAGAGACCCAGTACTTC,CASSLEREETQYF
-,TRBV6-4,16,TRBJ2-2,TRBD1,TGTGACCCGTTATCGTGGGGACAGGGTGTCACCGGGGAGCTGTTTTTT,CDPLSWGQGVTGELFF
-,TRBV6-5,14,TRBJ1-2,TRBD1,TGTGCCAGCACAATCGACAGGGGGCGTTTTGGCTACACCTTC,CASTIDRGRFGYTF
-,TRBV7-8,16,TRBJ1-1,TRBD1,TGTGCCAGCAGCCCGACAGGGGATATCATGAACACTGAAGCTTTCTTT,CASSPTGDIMNTEAFF
-,TRBV29-1,16,TRBJ1-3,-,TGCAGCGTTCATACAGGGTTTGAGTCATCTGGAAACACCATATATTTT,CSVHTGFESSGNTIYF
-,TRBV6-6,16,TRBJ2-2,-,TGTGCCAGCAGTTACTTCGGGGGCGGGGGAACCGGGGAGCTGTTTTTT,CASSYFGGGGTGELFF
-,TRBV6-5,13,TRBJ1-3,-,TGTGCCACGGAGGGGACCTCTGGAAACACCATATATTTT,CATEGTSGNTIYF
-,TRBV2,15,TRBJ1-5,TRBD1,TGTGCCAGCAGCCGGACAGGGGGAAGCAATCAGCCCCAGCATTTT,CASSRTGGSNQPQHF
-,TRBV27,13,TRBJ1-2,-,TGTGCCAGCAGTTTAGGGGGGCAGTATGGCTACACCTTC,CASSLGGQYGYTF
-,TRBV5-1,15,TRBJ2-1,-,TGCGCCAGCAGCTTGGTGGCGGGCGTGGGCAATGAGCAGTTCTTC,CASSLVAGVGNEQFF
once,TRBV11-2,12,TRBJ2-7,-,TGTGCCAGCAGCTTAACAAAACACGAGCAGTACTTC,CASSLTKHEQYF
-,TRBV6-5,15,TRBJ1-2,TRBD1,TGTGCCAGCAGTAGGACAGGGAAGTCGGTAAAAGGCTACACCTTC,CASSRTGKSVKGYTF
-,TRBV29-1,12,TRBJ2-7,-,TGCAGCGTTGAAGAGGGATTGTTGGAGCAGTACTTC,CSVEEGLLEQYF
-,TRBV7-2,15,TRBJ2-5,-,TGTGCCAGCAGCTTAGCGCTGGGGGCCCGGGAGACCCAGTACTTC,CASSLALGARETQYF
-,TRBV5-6,16,TRBJ1-2,-,TGTGCCAGCAGCTTGGGACAGGATTACCCCAACTATGGCTACACCTTC,CASSLGQDYPNYGYTF
-,TRBV6-5,13,TRBJ2-7,TRBD2,TGTGCCAGCACACGGGCGGGGGCCTACGAGCAGTACTTC,CASTRAGAYEQYF
-,TRBV2,14,TRBJ1-5,-,TGTGCCAGCAGTGAAGTGGCAGCCGATCAGCCCCAGCATTTT,CASSEVAADQPQHF
-,TRBV2,13,TRBJ1-1,-,TGTGCCAGCAGTGCCGGTGAGAACACTGAAGCTTTCTTT,CASSAGENTEAFF
-,TRBV10-3,14,TRBJ2-5,TRBD2,TGTGCCATGGGGACTAGCGGGGACCAAGAGACCCAGTACTTC,CAMGTSGDQETQYF
-,TRBV9,16,TRBJ1-3,TRBD1,TGTGCCAGCAGCTATGGACAGGGGAGGTCTGGAAACACCATATATTTT,CASSYGQGRSGNTIYF
-,TRBV7-2,13,TRBJ2-2,-,TGTGCCAGCGGTAGGGGGGCAACCGGGGAGCTGTTTTTT,CASGRGATGELFF
-,TRBV9,14,TRBJ2-7,TRBD2,TGTGCCAGCAGCTTTGGTAGCGGGGCCTACGAGCAGTACTTC,CASSFGSGAYEQYF
-,TRBV20-1,14,TRBJ2-5,-,TGCAGTGCTAGTCCCTCGGGGCCGGAAGAGACCCAGTACTTC,CSASPSGPEETQYF
-,TRBV15,15,TRBJ1-4,TRBD1,TGTGCCACCAGCATAACCGGGACAGGGGTTGAAAAACTGTTTTTT,CATSITGTGVEKLFF
-,TRBV6-5,16,TRBJ1-2,-,TGTGCCAGCAGTTACTCGGGCCTACTGTATGACTATGGCTACACCTTC,CASSYSGLLYDYGYTF
-,TRBV9,14,TRBJ1-6,-,TGTGCCAGCAGTTCAGGGATTTCTAATTCACCCCTCCACTTT,CASSSGISNSPLHF
-,TRBV5-1,15,TRBJ1-4,TRBD1,TGCGCCAGCAGCTTGGTGGGGACAGCAGGTGAAAAACTGTTTTTT,CASSLVGTAGEKLFF
-,TRBV5-4,14,TRBJ2-3,-,TGTGCCAGCAGCTTGAGCCACTACACAGATACGCAGTATTTT,CASSLSHYTDTQYF
-,TRBV6-5,15,TRBJ1-2,-,TGTGCCAGCAGCACCGGACATGGGGCCGGCTATGGCTACACCTTC,CASSTGHGAGYGYTF
medium-sized,TRBV7-8,16,TRBJ2-2,TRBD2,TGTGCCAGCAGCTTACCACAAGCGGGGTTTACCGGGGAGCTGTTTTTT,CASSLPQAGFTGELFF
-,TRBV6-5,13,TRBJ2-5,-,TGTGCCAGCAGTCGGACCAGGGCCGAGACCCAGTACTTC,CASSRTRAETQYF
-,TRBV19,14,TRBJ1-3,-,TGTGCCAGGAGACCCAGGGGCACTGGAAACACCATATATTTT,CARRPRGTGNTIYF